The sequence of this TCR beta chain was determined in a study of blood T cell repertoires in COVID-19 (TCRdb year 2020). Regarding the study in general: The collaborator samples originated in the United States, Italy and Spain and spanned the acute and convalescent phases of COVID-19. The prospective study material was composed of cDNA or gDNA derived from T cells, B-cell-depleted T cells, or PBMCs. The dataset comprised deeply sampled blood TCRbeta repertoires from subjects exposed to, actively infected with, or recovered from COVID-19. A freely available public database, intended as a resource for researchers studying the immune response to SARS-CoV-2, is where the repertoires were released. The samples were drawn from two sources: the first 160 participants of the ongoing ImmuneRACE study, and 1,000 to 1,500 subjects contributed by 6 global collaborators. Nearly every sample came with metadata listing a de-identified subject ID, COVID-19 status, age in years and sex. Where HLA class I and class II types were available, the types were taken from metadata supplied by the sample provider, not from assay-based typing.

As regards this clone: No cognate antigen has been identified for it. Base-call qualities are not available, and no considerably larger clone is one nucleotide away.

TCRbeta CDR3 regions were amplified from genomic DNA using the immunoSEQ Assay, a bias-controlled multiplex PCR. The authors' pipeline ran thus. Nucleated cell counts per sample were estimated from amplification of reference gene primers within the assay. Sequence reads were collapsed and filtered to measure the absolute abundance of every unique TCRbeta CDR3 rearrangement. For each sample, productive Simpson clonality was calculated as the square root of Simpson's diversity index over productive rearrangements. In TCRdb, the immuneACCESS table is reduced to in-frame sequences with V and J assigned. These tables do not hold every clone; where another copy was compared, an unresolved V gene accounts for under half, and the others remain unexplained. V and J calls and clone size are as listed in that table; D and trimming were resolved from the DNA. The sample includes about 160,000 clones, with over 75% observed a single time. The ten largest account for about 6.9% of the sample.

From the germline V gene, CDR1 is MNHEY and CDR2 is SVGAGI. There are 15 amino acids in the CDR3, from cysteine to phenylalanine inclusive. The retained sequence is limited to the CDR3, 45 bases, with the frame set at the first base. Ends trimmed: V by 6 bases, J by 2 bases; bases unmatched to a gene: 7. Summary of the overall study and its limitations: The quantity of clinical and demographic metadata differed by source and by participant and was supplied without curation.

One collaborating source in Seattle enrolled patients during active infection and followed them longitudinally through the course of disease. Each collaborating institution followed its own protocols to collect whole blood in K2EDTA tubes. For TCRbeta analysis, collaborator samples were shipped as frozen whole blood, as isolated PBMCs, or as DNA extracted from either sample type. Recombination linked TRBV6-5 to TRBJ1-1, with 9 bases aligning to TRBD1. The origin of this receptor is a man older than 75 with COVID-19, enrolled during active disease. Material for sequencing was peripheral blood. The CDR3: CASRRDRVVNTEAFF. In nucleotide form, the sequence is TGTGCCAGCAGGCGGGACAGGGTGGTAAACACTGAAGCTTTCTTT.